Presented here are 8 T cell receptor beta chains from one specimen sequenced in a study of cytomegalovirus exposure and HLA in healthy donors. PCR amplification relied on 60 Vbeta primers (plus 13 Jbeta primers). Sequencing used immunoSEQ multiplex PCR; TCRdb keeps in-frame clones, though not all of them. Of 100,000 to 150,000 clones in the sample, roughly three quarters were seen once. The sequencing sample was made of PBMCs. These receptors all stem from a woman aged 55-69 years in good health and CMV-seronegative.

This sequence joins TRBV12-2 and TRBJ2-1; the listed D gene, TRBD1, was not tested against the DNA. TRBV12-2 is classified as a pseudogene. The CDR3 has 22 amino acids. The CDR3 sequence: CASRSTQKQGWVGDRVSNEQFF. The CDR3 DNA sequence: TGTGCAAGTCGCTCCACCCAGAAGCAAGGTTGGGTTGGGGACAGGGTTTCCAATGAGCAGTTCTTC.

The chain recombines TRBV29-1 with TRBJ2-7; D gene uncertain. The CDR3 has 14 amino acids. The germline gives CDR1 SQVTM, CDR2 ANQGSEA. With 6 bases removed from V and 4 bases from J, the gap between germline ends came to 19 bases. CDR3 DNA sequence: TGCAGCGTCGCCACAACTCAGAGGCATTACGAGCAGTACTTC. It is translated as CSVATTQRHYEQYF.

The chain uses TRBV13 and TRBJ2-5; D gene uncertain. The V gene lost 3 bases and the J gene lost 5 bases, with 7 bases spanning the gap. In germline, CDR1 is PRHDT, CDR2 FYEKMQ (reference sequence). The CDR3 extends over 12 amino acids. DNA for the CDR3: TGTGCCAGCAGCTTCTTACGGGAGACCCAGTACTTC. It codes for CASSFLRETQYF.

This chain links TRBV13 with TRBJ2-1; 11 nucleotides match TRBD2. CDR1 and CDR2 from the germline V gene are PRHDT and FYEKMQ (reference sequence). The CDR3 is made up of 16 amino acids. The V gene end was trimmed by 5 bases and the J gene end by 5 bases; junction bases not matched to a gene: 8. The CDR3 region is CASSPLAGGEDNEQFF. CDR3 nucleotide sequence: TGTGCCAGCAGCCCATTAGCGGGGGGGGAAGACAATGAGCAGTTCTTC.

This clone was counted a few times. This chain uses TRBV28 with TRBJ1-5, with D hard to call. This CDR3 comprises 13 residues. Trimming cost V 6 bases and J 6 bases, with 12 bases left between them. The germline gives CDR1 MDHEN, CDR2 SYDVKM. CDR3 nucleotide sequence: TGTGCCAGCAGGCTCCCCGGGTTTCAGCCCCAGCATTTT. Translation gives CASRLPGFQPQHF.

The gene calls are TRBV5-1 and TRBJ2-7; a possible D gene is TRBD1 (6 bases). Germline CDR1 and CDR2: SGHRS and YFSETQ. V was shortened by 5 bases and J by 0 bases, with 6 bases between the two germline ends. The CDR3 extends over 12 amino acids. CDR3 residues: CASRTGSYEQYF. DNA for the CDR3: TGCGCCAGCAGGACAGGCTCCTACGAGCAGTACTTC.

The chain is built from TRBV15 and TRBJ2-2; 11 bases agree with TRBD1. The CDR3 consists of 17 residues. CDR1 is LNHNV and CDR2 is YYDKDF in the germline V gene (reference sequence). Losses at the gene ends were 1 base for V and 6 bases for J; bases not matched to a gene: 7. This chain's CDR3 is CATSRVGQGASSGELFF. CDR3 coding DNA: TGTGCCACCAGCAGAGTTGGACAGGGGGCGAGCTCCGGGGAGCTGTTTTTT.

The chain links TRBV7-2 to TRBJ1-5; no reliable D call. The V gene lost 5 bases and the J gene lost 0 bases, with 20 bases spanning the gap. The CDR3 spans 18 residues. CDR1 SGHTA and CDR2 FQGNSA come from the germline V gene. The CDR3 bases are TGTGCCAGCAGCCCGTGGCAGGTGACACCTTTTAGCAATCAGCCCCAGCATTTT. It encodes CASSPWQVTPFSNQPQHF.